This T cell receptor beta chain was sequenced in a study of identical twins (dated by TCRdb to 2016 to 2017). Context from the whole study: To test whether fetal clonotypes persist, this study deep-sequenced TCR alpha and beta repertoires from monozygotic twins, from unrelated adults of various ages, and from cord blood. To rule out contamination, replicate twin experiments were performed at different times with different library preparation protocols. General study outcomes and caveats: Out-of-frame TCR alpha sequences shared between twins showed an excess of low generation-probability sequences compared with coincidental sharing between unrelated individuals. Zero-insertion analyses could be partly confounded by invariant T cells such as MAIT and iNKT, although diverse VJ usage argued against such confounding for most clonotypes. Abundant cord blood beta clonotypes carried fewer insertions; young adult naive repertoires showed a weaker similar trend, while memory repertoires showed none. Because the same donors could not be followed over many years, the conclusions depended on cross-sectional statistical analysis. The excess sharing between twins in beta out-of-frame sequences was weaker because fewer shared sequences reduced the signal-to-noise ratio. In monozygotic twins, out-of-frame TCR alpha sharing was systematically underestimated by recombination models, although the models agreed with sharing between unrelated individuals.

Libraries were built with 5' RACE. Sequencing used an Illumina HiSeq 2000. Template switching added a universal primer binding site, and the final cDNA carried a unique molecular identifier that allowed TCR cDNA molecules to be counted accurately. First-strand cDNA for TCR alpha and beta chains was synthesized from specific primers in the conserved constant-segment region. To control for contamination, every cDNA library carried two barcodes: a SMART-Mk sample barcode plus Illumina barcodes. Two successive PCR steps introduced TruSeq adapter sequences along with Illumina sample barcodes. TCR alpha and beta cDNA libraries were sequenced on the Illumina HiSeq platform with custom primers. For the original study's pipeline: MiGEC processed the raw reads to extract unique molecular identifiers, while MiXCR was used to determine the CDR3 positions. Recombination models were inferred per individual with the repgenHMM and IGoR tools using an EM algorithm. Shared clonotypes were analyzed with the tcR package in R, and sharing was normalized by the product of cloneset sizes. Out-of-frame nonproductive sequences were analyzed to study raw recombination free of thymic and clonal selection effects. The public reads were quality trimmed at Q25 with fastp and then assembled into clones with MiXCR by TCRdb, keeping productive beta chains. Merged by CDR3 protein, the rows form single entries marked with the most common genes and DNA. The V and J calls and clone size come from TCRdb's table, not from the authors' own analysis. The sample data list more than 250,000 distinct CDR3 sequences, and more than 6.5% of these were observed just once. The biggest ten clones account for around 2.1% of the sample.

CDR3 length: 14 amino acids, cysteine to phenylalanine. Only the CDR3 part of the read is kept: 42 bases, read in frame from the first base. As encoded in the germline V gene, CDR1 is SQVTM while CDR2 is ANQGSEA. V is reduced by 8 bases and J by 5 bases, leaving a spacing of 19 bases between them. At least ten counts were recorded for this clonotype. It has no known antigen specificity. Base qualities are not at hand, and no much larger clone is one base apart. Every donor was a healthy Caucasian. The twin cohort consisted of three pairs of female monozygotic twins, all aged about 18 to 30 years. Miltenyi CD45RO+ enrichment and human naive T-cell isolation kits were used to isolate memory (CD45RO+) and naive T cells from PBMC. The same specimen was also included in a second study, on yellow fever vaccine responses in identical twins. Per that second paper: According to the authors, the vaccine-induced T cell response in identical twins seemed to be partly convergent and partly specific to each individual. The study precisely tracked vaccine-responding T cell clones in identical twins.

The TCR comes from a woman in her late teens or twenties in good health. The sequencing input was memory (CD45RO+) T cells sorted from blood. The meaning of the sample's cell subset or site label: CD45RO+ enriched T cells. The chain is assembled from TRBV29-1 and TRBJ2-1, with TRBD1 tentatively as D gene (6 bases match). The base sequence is TGCAGCATTCGGACAGCCGGCTACCACAATGAGCAGTTCTTC. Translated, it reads CSIRTAGYHNEQFF.